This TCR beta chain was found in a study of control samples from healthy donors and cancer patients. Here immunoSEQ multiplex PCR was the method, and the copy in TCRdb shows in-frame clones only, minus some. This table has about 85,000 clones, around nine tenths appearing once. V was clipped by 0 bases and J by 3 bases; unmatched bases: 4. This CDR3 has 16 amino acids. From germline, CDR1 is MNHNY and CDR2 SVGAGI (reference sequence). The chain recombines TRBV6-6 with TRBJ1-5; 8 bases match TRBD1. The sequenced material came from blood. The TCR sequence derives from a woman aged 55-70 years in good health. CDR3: CASSYSTGEANQPQHF. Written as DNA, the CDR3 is TGTGCCAGCAGTTACTCGACAGGGGAGGCCAATCAGCCCCAGCATTTT.